These 9 T cell receptor beta chains were all obtained from the same sample, sequenced in a study of metastatic and nonmetastatic thyroid tumors. No patient had received any treatment before thyroid surgery. TCRdb re-analyzed the PCR reads through MiXCR. The sample lists roughly 30,000 clones, around 25% occurring once. The sample consisted of blood. These receptors all stem from a female donor with papillary thyroid cancer or a benign thyroid nodule (not recorded which). Some clones in this sample may be carry-over from other donors' samples.

This clone appeared a few times. V usage is TRBV7-9 and J usage is TRBJ2-1; D might be TRBD2 (5 bases). This CDR3 is 11 amino acids long. V lost 8 bases and J lost 8, with 10 bases in between. Germline CDR1 reads SEHNR; CDR2 reads FQNEAQ (reference sequence). The CDR3 nucleotides read TGTGCCAGCTCCTGGGGAGATGAGCAGTTCTTC. This encodes CASSWGDEQFF.

This clone was found a few times. This chain connects TRBV24-1 to TRBJ1-6; TRBD1 might be the D (5 bases). The CDR3 sequence is 15 residues long. Germline values: CDR1 KGHDR, CDR2 SFDVKD. V gave up 8 bases and J gave up 7 bases, with 17 bases separating them. The CDR3 coding sequence is TGTGCCACCATTTATTTTGCCAAGGGGAATTCACCCCTCCACTTT. Its translation: CATIYFAKGNSPLHF.

As for this clone: The sample carries other DNA sequences with the same CDR3. The J gene is TRBJ2-5, the V gene TRBV20-1; tentative D call: TRBD1 (7 bases). This CDR3 is built from 14 residues. V was pared by 4 bases and J by 5 bases, with 17 bases between. CDR1 and CDR2 from the germline V gene are DFQATT and SNEGSKA (reference sequence). The CDR3 sequence: CSATQGGPGETQYF. The CDR3 DNA reads TGCAGTGCTACTCAGGGGGGACCAGGGGAGACCCAGTACTTC.

This clone was seen once. Without the conserved terminal phenylalanine or tryptophan, this CDR3 likely stems from a read error. The chain links TRBV20-1 to TRBJ2-7; 10 bases align to TRBD2. Trimming took 6 bases from V and 3 from J; bases not matched to a gene: 14. This CDR3 is built from 16 residues. Germline values: CDR1 DFQATT, CDR2 SNEGSKA (reference sequence). CDR3 DNA: TGCAGTGCCCTACCCCTTAGCGGGAGGAACAACTACGAGCAGTACCTC. This gives the protein CSALPLSGRNNYEQYL.

The rearrangement joins TRBV7-6 to TRBJ2-6, with TRBD1 matching over 11 bases. This CDR3 has 18 amino acids. The germline V gene has CDR1 SGHVS and CDR2 FNYEAQ. With 2 bases clipped from V and 0 bases from J, the junction kept 3 bases outside the gene matches. CDR3 sequence reads: CASSLTGQGDSGANVLTF. The CDR3 nucleotides read TGTGCCAGCAGCTTAACGGGACAGGGGGACTCTGGGGCCAACGTCCTGACTTTC.

This clone was found many times. Other DNA sequences of this sample code for an identical CDR3. This rearrangement joins TRBV2 to TRBJ2-3; a possible D gene is TRBD1 (6 bases). The germline V and J ends were trimmed by 6 bases and 2 bases, with 15 bases remaining between them. The length of the CDR3 is 15 residues. In germline, CDR1 is SNHLY, CDR2 FYNNEI. As DNA, the CDR3 is TGTGCCAGCAGCCTCTTGGGGGCCGACACAGATACGCAGTATTTT. It translates to CASSLLGADTDTQYF.

This clone was counted a few times. DNA for the CDR3: TGTGCCAGCAGCCCGGGACAGGGAGATACTGAAGCTTTCTTT. It yields the protein CASSPGQGDTEAFF. V gene TRBV11-3 combines with J gene TRBJ1-1; 9 bases agree with TRBD1. The germline CDR1 and CDR2 sequences are SGHNT and YENEEA. The CDR3 contains 14 residues. Losses at the gene ends were 5 bases for V and 5 bases for J; bases not matched to a gene: 6.

This clone has a handful of counts. This chain uses TRBV12-5 with TRBJ2-1; TRBD1 matches 7 bases. Per the germline V gene, CDR1 is LGHNT and CDR2 is FRNRAP. The CDR3 has 16 amino acids. V shed 7 bases and J 3 bases; nucleotides not matched to a gene: 12. CDR3 protein: CASVRPGTVFYNEQFF. The CDR3 DNA reads as TGTGCTAGTGTGCGTCCCGGGACAGTGTTCTACAATGAGCAGTTCTTC.

This clone occurred many times. V and J are TRBV7-9 and TRBJ1-3; no clear D gene. CDR1 and CDR2 (germline): SEHNR, FQNEAQ (reference sequence). This CDR3 spans 15 amino acids. V dropped 5 bases and J dropped 0 bases, with 11 bases sitting between them. CDR3 DNA: TGTGCCAGCAGCCCGGTCCTTACCTCTGGAAACACCATATATTTT. Its protein product is CASSPVLTSGNTIYF.